The 8 T cell receptor beta chains below all came from one sample that was sequenced in a study of T cells in Graves' hyperthyroidism and ophthalmopathy (dated by TCRdb to between 2018 and 2021). Libraries were constructed by multiplex PCR. TCRdb shows the sequencer as Illumina HiSeq 2000. The TCR beta CDR3 regions were amplified from the RNA transcripts. A first-round RT-PCR of the TCR CDR3 used the HTBI primer set with the Qiagen OneStep RT-PCR kit. The public reads were reprocessed in TCRdb via fastp at Q25 and MiXCR, keeping in-frame beta chains. Rows with one shared CDR3 protein collapse into an entry with the most common genes and DNA. Across this sample there are about half a million distinct CDR3 sequences, with about a fifth seen only once. Jointly, the top ten make up 26% of the sample. The specimen was blood. Every receptor here comes from a man aged 18-30 years with Graves' hyperthyroidism.

This clonotype was recorded once. It may be a read error: a sequence one base away is much more abundant. This rearrangement joins TRBV2 to TRBJ1-1; 7 bases line up with TRBD1. This CDR3 is built from 11 residues. CDR1 is SNHLY, CDR2 FYNNEI, per germline. CDR3 sequence: CASKGATGACF. The CDR3, as DNA: TGTGCCAGCAAGGGGGCAACCGGAGCTTGCTTT.

This clonotype was seen many times. The rearrangement links TRBV20-1 to TRBJ1-5, with 10 bases matching TRBD1. This CDR3 is built from 14 residues. Germline loops: CDR1 DFQATT, CDR2 SNEGSKA (reference sequence). V dropped 3 bases and J dropped 9; count of bases not matched to a gene: 8. The CDR3 DNA sequence: TGCAGTGCTAGTAAGGGACAGGGGTCTTGGCCCCAGCATTTT. Translation gives CSASKGQGSWPQHF.

Ten or more counts support this clonotype. The chain uses TRBV11-2 and TRBJ1-5; 7 positions match TRBD1. The CDR3 extends over 14 amino acids. The V segment lost 4 bases and the J segment 3 bases; nucleotides outside the gene matches: 3. Germline V lookup: CDR1 SGHAT, CDR2 FQNNGV. The CDR3 loop is CASSSDRDNQPQHF. Here the CDR3 DNA reads TGTGCCAGCAGCTCTGACAGGGACAATCAGCCCCAGCATTTT.

The sample holds many counts of this clonotype. The chain is built from TRBV12-3 or TRBV12-4 and TRBJ2-5; D gene unclear. The ends were cut back, 2 bases at V and 0 bases at J, with 7 bases in the middle. This CDR3 is 14 amino acids long. The CDR3 reads CASSLNSNQETQYF. The CDR3 DNA reads TGTGCCAGCAGTTTAAACAGCAACCAAGAGACCCAGTACTTC.

This chain uses TRBV2 with TRBJ2-5; no clear D gene. Trimming pared 7 bases from V and 2 bases from J, leaving 11 bases between. The CDR3 totals 13 residues. In germline, CDR1 is SNHLY, CDR2 FYNNEI. This chain's CDR3 is CASTGRIQETQYF. CDR3 in DNA: TGTGCCAGCACTGGCCGGATACAAGAGACCCAGTACTTC.

This clonotype has a count of ten or more. The chain couples TRBV28 to TRBJ2-5; 14 bases are a match to TRBD2. The CDR3 consists of 15 residues. Germline CDR1 is MDHEN and CDR2 is SYDVKM. V shed 6 bases, J shed 5 bases, and the junction held 5 bases outside the gene matches. CDR3 DNA: TGTGCCAGCAGCACGGGACTAGCGGGGGTCGAGACCCAGTACTTC. Its protein is CASSTGLAGVETQYF.

This clonotype was detected ten times or more. The rearrangement joins TRBV20-1 to TRBJ1-5; tentative D call: TRBD1 (6 bases). CDR3 length: 14 residues. Germline CDR1 DFQATT, CDR2 SNEGSKA (reference sequence). The V end was cut by 0 bases, the J end by 2 bases, with 8 bases between. The CDR3 loop is CSARDEGGNQPQHF. CDR3 DNA sequence: TGCAGTGCTAGAGATGAGGGGGGCAATCAGCCCCAGCATTTT.

The chain recombines TRBV12-3 or TRBV12-4 with TRBJ2-5; no clear D gene. This CDR3 comprises 15 residues. V lost 4 bases and J lost 2, with 14 bases in between. Written as DNA, the CDR3 is TGTGCCAGCAGTTCGGACCCTCCTGGGCAAGAGACCCAGTACTTC. Its translation: CASSSDPPGQETQYF.